This TCR beta chain was recovered during a study of T cells in Graves' hyperthyroidism and ophthalmopathy. General observations from the study: The model forecast ophthalmopathy, anticipating it by a median about 6.5 months before onset.

Researchers amplified the TCR beta CDR3 regions from RNA transcripts. The primer set for the first-round RT-PCR of the TCR CDR3 was HTBI. MiXCR was run by TCRdb on the multiplex PCR reads, yielding one entry per CDR3 protein. The sample consists of about 680,000 distinct CDR3 sequences, just over 35% of them appearing once. A remark on this clonotype: The antigen is unknown. Given a much more abundant clone one base away, this may be a read error.

The V and J ends lost 0 bases and 8 bases, in that order; junction bases with no gene match: 2. This CDR3 has 15 amino acids. Looked up from germline, CDR1 is SGDLS and CDR2 is YYNGEE. This sequence joins TRBV9 and TRBJ1-6, with 10 bases matching TRBD1. The receptor comes from a woman in her forties with Graves' hyperthyroidism. Sequencing was done on a sample of blood. In DNA, the CDR3 is TGTGCCAGCAGCGTAGACGGGACAGGGGATTCACCCCTCCACTTT. It yields the protein CASSVDGTGDSPLHF.